This record looks at one T cell receptor (beta chain) sequence and its context. This receptor's antigen is unknown. Qualities for individual bases were not recorded, and no much larger clone is one base off. This sample is part of a study of cytomegalovirus exposure and HLA in healthy donors (TCRdb year 2017). General notes on the study: According to an earlier analysis of 550 to 750 of the donors, about 179 million T cells yielded 117 million unique TCR beta sequences and 276 Gb of sequence data. Along with the roughly 710-subject first cohort, a separate validation cohort of roughly 110 different subjects was used. A later genetic analysis took genome-wide SNP genotypes for about 55% of the roughly 670 donors and used that subset as a discovery cohort. Across roughly 420 genotyped donors of the cohort, an average of about 240,000 unique TCR beta nucleotide sequences per donor were sequenced, and approximately 17% of those sequences were non-productive. Using immunosequencing, the study profiled T cell repertoires from 666 subjects and related those repertoires to cytomegalovirus serostatus. The aim of the study was to test whether cataloging public T cell receptors could identify signatures of past pathogen exposure. The number of donors typed differed by locus, with about 629-630 for A, B, C, DRB1 and DQB1, 522 for DQA1, under 610 for DPA1, and some 440 for DPB1. A later analysis re-examined previously published TCR beta repertoires from more than 550 donors and added high-resolution HLA genotyping to investigate patterns of TCR occurrence. Roughly 5 DR-DQ haplotypes were handled as single units for association and clustering because linkage in the cohort was strong. Both class I and class II loci were covered by HLA typing, at four-digit resolution. To predict cytomegalovirus infection status, the study brought together high-throughput TCR immunosequencing, statistical association of individual TCRs with disease status, and machine learning. An earlier analysis of fewer than 700 of the donors applied high-throughput TCR beta sequencing to assess whether each TCR beta V gene segment acted as functional or pseudogenic. Donor age, sex, ethnicity and CMV serostatus were compiled alongside the repertoire data. Rather than using new phenotypic data, the later analysis identified candidate immune exposures from TCR beta sequences and from how often those sequences occurred across donors. Among the approximately 400 genotyped donors, approximately 82% belonged to the genetic ancestry cluster associated with self-reported Caucasian donors. An early release that covered 500 to 800 HLA-typed donors contained 250 to 350 gigabases of sequencing data and 70 million to 100 million unique TCR sequences. All discovery cohort repertoires had been generated using a single sequencing platform. The study at large found these results: A few of the identified cytomegalovirus-associated TCR beta chains were confirmed in vitro to be specific for cytomegalovirus antigens. A later analysis found that most CMV-associated TCR beta chains appeared HLA-restricted, with HLA associations seemingly driven largely by CMV exposure. The earlier analysis of about 600 of the donors excluded 15 to 20 rarely observed V segments, including chromosome 9 orphons, because counts were too low. When HLA alleles, especially DR and DQ, strongly co-occurred, attributing TCR associations to individual alleles was difficult. The sequencing pipeline was judged likely to have produced a cluster of highly shared sequence variants as a technical artifact. A later analysis found that TCR association rates varied across HLA loci, with DRB1 alleles showing the most associated TCRs and HLA-C alleles the fewest. A further reported finding was that TCR beta sequences accurately predicted the HLA-A and HLA-B alleles for most subjects in the first cohort. A later analysis associated about 16,000 TCR beta sequences with specific HLA alleles at a false discovery rate of 0.05. Broadly in line with IMGT annotations, most TCR beta V segments showed up in productive rearrangements about 87% or about 30% of the time in an earlier analysis of some 590 of the donors. The cohort was sequenced for TCR beta chains only, and without alpha or paired-chain data the features that could be detected were limited. The presence/absence analyses assumed that sequencing depth was roughly uniform across donors, and that assumption may not be true. The study gave a list of about 170 TCR beta chains associated with cytomegalovirus. A later genetic analysis reported fewer N-insertions in productive TCRs among donors in an Asian-associated ancestry cluster than the approximately 670-donor mean. For the cohort, immune exposure information was limited to CMV serostatus. Cytomegalovirus status was reported to be diagnosed by the classifier with high specificity and sensitivity in both the original and validation cohorts. Correlated functional status among segregating V segments might be attributable to linkage disequilibrium, but an unknown experimental factor could not be ruled out. In a later analysis, HLA-associated TCR beta chains were found to be more clonally expanded and to have lower generation probabilities than equally common non-associated chains. A later analysis reported that several top co-occurrence clusters appeared linked to parvovirus B19, influenza, CMV and Epstein-Barr virus. While some public TCRs were present in many individuals, most TCR sequences turned up only very rarely across donors. The authors suggested that the approach could potentially be extended to other disease states and immunological phenotypes. A later genetic analysis associated a missense DCLRE1C variant with V-gene and J-gene trimming of TCR beta chains, and an independent cohort replicated the association. Some IMGT-functional V segments, including TRBV6-2 and TRBV6-3, could not be told apart with the 87-base-pair reads, so those segments were excluded. Because HLA typing was missing for some donors at each locus, association tests included only the typed subset.

Libraries were built with the immunoSEQ multiplex PCR assay. The multiplex PCR relied on a mix of 60 forward primers for TCR Vbeta segments and 13 reverse primers for TCR Jbeta segments. A multiplex PCR assay on genomic DNA amplified the CDR3 region of rearranged TCR beta genes. Amplified TCR beta libraries were sequenced as 87-base-pair reads on the Illumina HiSeq System. The authors processed their data as follows. A later analysis counted around 72 million unique TCR beta chains across the 550 to 800 repertoires, and 10 million to 12 million of these chains were shared by at least two donors. A nearest-neighbor algorithm error-corrected the raw reads and collapsed the reads into unique sequences, merging closely related sequences to remove PCR and sequencing errors. CDR3 sequences were aligned to IMGT reference sequences to assign V, D and J gene segments. Each retained sequence needed at least a six-nucleotide match to both a V gene segment and a J gene segment. A rearrangement counted as productive if the CDR3 had no stop codons and remained in frame with V and J, and every other rearrangement counted as non-productive. CDR3 was defined by IMGT convention, running from the second conserved V-encoded cysteine to the conserved J-encoded phenylalanine. In an earlier analysis of just under 600 of the donors, sequences lacking an unambiguous match to a single V gene segment were excluded. An earlier analysis of over 450 of the donors classified V segments as functional when productive rearrangements were above 56.7% and as segregating when the standard deviation between donors was above 5%. A statistical classification framework was developed to diagnose cytomegalovirus status using the catalog of TCR beta chain sequences. A later analysis assigned V and J genes by comparing TCR nucleotide sequences with IMGT/GENE-DB human TR gene sequences. A later analysis assigned CDR3 sequences and most-parsimonious VDJ recombination scenarios with the TCRdist pipeline. A later analysis defined each TCR beta chain by its CDR3 amino acid sequence plus V-gene family, and excluded reads lacking a unique V-gene family. As a way to deal with suspected cross-contamination and a sequencing artifact, a later analysis dropped nearly 600 nucleotide sequences that were highly shared and had low generation probability. For each public chain, a later analysis derived a clonal expansion index from normalized ranks of inferred template counts within each repertoire. Generation probabilities in a later analysis came from a VDJ recombination model fitted to out-of-frame rearrangements, and those results were checked against IGoR. In a later analysis, hypergeometric tests were used to score TCR-TCR, TCR-HLA and TCR-CMV co-occurrence, with a repertoire-size bias correction applied to TCR pairs. To estimate false discovery rates, a later analysis permuted the HLA or CMV assignments 20 times. A later analysis grouped co-occurring TCRs with DBSCAN, adding TCRdist sequence similarity when clustering within HLA-allele-positive subsets. Repertoires with fewer than 30,000 or more than 120,000 public chains were left out of co-occurrence clustering, as were five repertoires with anomalous nucleotide sharing. TCRdb took over this immuneACCESS table, retaining in-frame rearrangements with V and J assigned. Such tables are incomplete; in checked studies, under half of the missing clones stem from an unresolved V gene, and the remainder is unexplained. For V, J and clone size, that table is used; D and trimming come from the DNA. This sample has 170,000 or so clones in its table, and roughly 86% of those were observed once. The top ten clones comprise 4.8% of the sample.

In total, over 600 healthy bone marrow donors made up the cohort. Cohort members were all nominally healthy when sampled, although unrecorded immune exposures were likely present. The donor was CMV seropositive and was included in the group of some 290 seropositive cohort members. Each donor provided a peripheral blood sample, and peripheral blood mononuclear cells were used for TCR beta sequencing. The Qiagen DNeasy Blood Extraction Kit was used to extract genomic DNA from the blood cell samples. CDR1 and CDR2, looked up from the germline V gene, are LGHNT and FRNRAP. The trim is 3 bases for V and 7 bases for J, with a gap of 12 bases between the germline ends. The CDR3 goes from the cysteine to the phenylalanine over 13 residues. Of all the DNA, just the CDR3 is kept, 39 bases in frame from base 1.

Recombination linked TRBV12-5 to TRBJ1-2, and TRBD1 may be the D gene, going by 5 matching bases. The receptor comes from a girl under 18 in good health and CMV-seropositive. Sequenced sample: PBMCs. The nucleotides are TGTGCTAGTGGTTTCAATAGGGGAGGTGGCTACACCTTC. It translates to CASGFNRGGGYTF.